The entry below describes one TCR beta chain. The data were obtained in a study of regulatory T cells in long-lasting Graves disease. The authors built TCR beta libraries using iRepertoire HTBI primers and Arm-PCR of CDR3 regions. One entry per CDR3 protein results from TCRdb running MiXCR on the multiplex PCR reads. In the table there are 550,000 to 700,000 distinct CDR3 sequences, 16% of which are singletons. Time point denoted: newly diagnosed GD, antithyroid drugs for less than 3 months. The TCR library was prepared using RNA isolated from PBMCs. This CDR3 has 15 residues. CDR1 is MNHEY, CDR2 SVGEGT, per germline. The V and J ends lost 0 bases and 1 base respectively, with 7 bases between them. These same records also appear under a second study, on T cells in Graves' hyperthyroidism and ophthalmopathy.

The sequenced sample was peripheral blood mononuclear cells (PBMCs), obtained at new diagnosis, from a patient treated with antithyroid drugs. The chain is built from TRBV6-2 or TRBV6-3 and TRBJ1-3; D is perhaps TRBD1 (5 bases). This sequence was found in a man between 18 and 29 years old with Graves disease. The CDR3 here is CASSYSGGSGNTIYF. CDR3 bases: TGTGCCAGCAGTTACTCGGGGGGTTCTGGAAACACCATATATTTT.